The 3 T cell receptor beta chains below were found in one sample sequenced in a study of cytomegalovirus exposure and HLA in healthy donors. The PCR had 60 Vbeta and 13 Jbeta primers. This table comes from immunoSEQ multiplex PCR, and its TCRdb copy is limited to in-frame clones, with some not included. The repertoire holds approximately 110,000 clones, with about 73% as singletons. What was sequenced was PBMCs. Receptor source: a woman aged 40 to 50 in good health and CMV-seropositive.

The rearrangement joins TRBV5-4 to TRBJ2-1; TRBD1 agrees at 7 bases. This CDR3 contains 17 residues. CDR1 and CDR2 from the germline V gene are SGHNT and YYREEE (reference sequence). With 4 bases clipped from V and 5 bases from J, the junction kept 15 bases outside the gene matches. The CDR3 loop is CASSKARQGHRDNEQFF. CDR3 DNA sequence: TGTGCCAGCAGCAAAGCCAGACAGGGCCACCGGGACAATGAGCAGTTCTTC.

This clone was observed a handful of times. This likely traces to a read error, being one base from a far larger clone. The same CDR3 arises from other DNA sequences in this sample as well. The CDR3 nucleotides read TGTGCCAGCAGCCCGACACTAGGTGGCACAGATACGCAGTATTTT. This encodes CASSPTLGGTDTQYF. V usage is TRBV13 and J usage is TRBJ2-3, with TRBD2 as a possible D gene (5 bases). This CDR3 is 15 amino acids long. From germline, CDR1 is PRHDT and CDR2 FYEKMQ (reference sequence). Trimming pared 5 bases from V and 1 base from J, leaving 13 bases between.

The V call is TRBV5-1, the J call TRBJ2-6; no reliable D call. V was trimmed by 7 bases and J by 4 bases, leaving 9 bases between them. The CDR3 runs 13 residues. From germline, CDR1 is SGHRS and CDR2 YFSETQ. In DNA form, the CDR3 reads TGCGCCAGCCGAGAACCCGGGGCCAACGTCCTGACTTTC. Its translation is CASREPGANVLTF.